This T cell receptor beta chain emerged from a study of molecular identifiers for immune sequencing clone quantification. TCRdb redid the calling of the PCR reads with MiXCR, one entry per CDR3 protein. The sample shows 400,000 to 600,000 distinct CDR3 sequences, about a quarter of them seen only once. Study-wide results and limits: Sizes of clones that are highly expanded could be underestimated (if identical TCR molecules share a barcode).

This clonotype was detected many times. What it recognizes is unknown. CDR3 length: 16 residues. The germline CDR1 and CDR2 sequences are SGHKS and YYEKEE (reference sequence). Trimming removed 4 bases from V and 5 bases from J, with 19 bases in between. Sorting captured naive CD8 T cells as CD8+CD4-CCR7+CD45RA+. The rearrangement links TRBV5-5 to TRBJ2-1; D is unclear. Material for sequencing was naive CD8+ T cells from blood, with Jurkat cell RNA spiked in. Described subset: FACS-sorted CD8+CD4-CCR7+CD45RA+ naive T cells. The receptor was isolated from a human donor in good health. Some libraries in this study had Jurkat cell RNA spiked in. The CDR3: CASSAATSWINNEQFF. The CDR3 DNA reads TGTGCCAGCAGCGCTGCGACGTCCTGGATTAACAATGAGCAGTTCTTC.